The entry below gives a single T cell receptor beta chain sequence along with its context. V lost 1 base to trimming and J lost 5 bases, with 21 bases between them. The CDR3 totals 18 residues. Germline V gene data show CDR1 as LNHDA and CDR2 as SQIVND (reference sequence). The method was immunoSEQ multiplex PCR; TCRdb's version includes in-frame clones alone and lacks a portion of them. This table holds around 74,000 clones, about nine tenths found once. The record originates from a study of OX40 agonist ivuxolimab in advanced cancers. Whole-study context: Among those enrolled, mean age was around 55 years (range roughly 20 to 85) and 82.7% were male.

The sample consisted of CD4+ or CD8+ T cells sorted from blood, taken in a trial of the OX40 agonist ivuxolimab. The TCR was taken from an adult with an advanced solid tumor such as melanoma, head and neck, liver or kidney cancer. The V call is TRBV19, the J call TRBJ2-1, with D possibly matching TRBD2 (7 bases). The CDR3 region is CASSIAPRGGGPHNEQFF. Written as DNA, the CDR3 is TGTGCCAGTAGTATAGCCCCCCGGGGAGGGGGGCCTCACAATGAGCAGTTCTTC. The full variable domain, completed using reference TRBV19 and TRBJ2-1, is DGGITQSPKYLFRKEGQNVTLSCEQNLNHDAMYWYRQDPGQGLRLIYYSQIVNDFQKGDIAEGYSVSREKKESFPLTVTSAQKNPTAFYLCASSIAPRGGGPHNEQFFGPGTRLTVL.